Each of the 13 T cell receptor beta chains below was sequenced from the same sample in a study of shared clonotypes between healthy human individuals (dated by TCRdb to 2020 to 2021). Library generation was performed with the immunoSEQ multiplex PCR assay. The immuneACCESS repertoire file appears here via TCRdb, limited to in-frame rearrangements. These files lack a portion of the clones; in checked studies, under half of the deficit traces to unresolved V genes, and the cause of the others is not known. The sample table lists roughly 700,000 clones, around two thirds of them with a count of one. More than 1.5% of the sample lies in the top ten. The material sequenced was memory CD4+ T cells sorted from blood. Per the publication, the cell subset or site label means: CD45RA-negative fraction. Receptor source: a woman aged 25-40 years in good health.

V gene TRBV20-1 combines with J gene TRBJ1-3; no definite D call. Germline CDR1 reads DFQATT; CDR2 reads SNEGSKA (reference sequence). The CDR3 is 11 residues long. V was pared by 2 bases and J by 4 bases, with 3 bases between. CDR3 DNA: TGCAGTGCTAGATTGGGAAACACCATATATTTT. As protein: CSARLGNTIYF.

This chain uses TRBV19 with TRBJ1-5; 7 positions agree with TRBD1. CDR1 LNHDA and CDR2 SQIVND come from the germline V gene (reference sequence). V dropped 6 bases and J dropped 7; count of bases not matched to a gene: 21. The CDR3 is 18 amino acids. In DNA form, the CDR3 reads TGTGCCAGTAGAAACTTCCGGGACAGTCCCTTTAAGGGACAGCCCCAGCATTTT. It is translated as CASRNFRDSPFKGQPQHF.

The table lists this clone with a few counts. The V call is TRBV19, the J call TRBJ1-4; D unresolved. Trimming stripped 11 bases from V and 3 bases from J, with 13 bases between. This CDR3 has 13 residues. Germline CDR1 is LNHDA and CDR2 is SQIVND (reference sequence). The CDR3 coding sequence is TGTGCCTGTCGGAAGGAATCTAATGAAAAACTGTTTTTT. Translated, it gives CACRKESNEKLFF.

Only a few counts were recorded for this clone. V gene TRBV23-1 combines with J gene TRBJ2-5; 15 bases map to TRBD2. TRBV23-1 is marked as an open reading frame, function uncertain. With 0 bases clipped from V and 6 bases from J, the junction kept 5 bases outside the gene matches. This CDR3 is 17 amino acids long. The CDR3 spells CASSQSAGLAGGQTQYF. For the CDR3, the DNA is TGCGCCAGCAGTCAATCTGCGGGACTAGCGGGAGGCCAGACCCAGTACTTC.

This clone has more than one count but fewer than ten. The chain has TRBV5-1 and TRBJ2-1, with D possibly called TRBD1 or TRBD2 (5 bases each). The germline gives CDR1 SGHRS, CDR2 YFSETQ. The V gene lost 2 bases and the J gene lost 7 bases, with 16 bases spanning the gap. The CDR3 runs 15 residues. Here the CDR3 DNA reads TGCGCCAGCAGCTTCCTGGGCAGGGAGATAAATGAGCAGTTCTTC. Translated, it gives CASSFLGREINEQFF.

The chain couples TRBV27 to TRBJ2-5; unclear D gene. This CDR3 comprises 14 residues. Per the germline V gene, CDR1 is MNHEY and CDR2 is SMNVEV (reference sequence). Trimming pared 3 bases from V and 7 bases from J, leaving 15 bases between. Here the CDR3 reads CASSLGRAEGTQYF. CDR3 coding DNA: TGTGCCAGCAGTTTGGGTAGGGCGGAAGGGACCCAGTACTTC.

The rearrangement links TRBV7-9 to TRBJ2-1; 10 nucleotides agree with TRBD1. Unmatched junction bases numbered 11, after V lost 5 bases and J lost 7 bases. The CDR3 sequence is 16 residues long. From germline, CDR1 is SEHNR and CDR2 FQNEAQ (reference sequence). Here the CDR3 reads CASSKRTGGGWNEQFF. DNA of the CDR3: TGTGCCAGCAGCAAGCGGACAGGGGGAGGATGGAATGAGCAGTTCTTC.

This chain uses TRBV6-1 with TRBJ2-5, with 7 bases aligning to TRBD1. CDR1 MNHNS and CDR2 SASEGT come from the germline V gene. The CDR3 contains 12 residues. The V segment lost 4 bases and the J segment 5 bases; nucleotides outside the gene matches: 1. The CDR3 nucleotides read TGTGCCAGCAGTGGGACAGGCGAGACCCAGTACTTC. Amino acids: CASSGTGETQYF.

Remarks on this clone: The same CDR3 also results from other DNA sequences found in this sample. The V call is TRBV5-1, the J call TRBJ2-3; TRBD2 agrees at 8 bases. CDR3 length: 14 residues. With V trimmed by 2 bases and J by 3 bases, 2 bases remained unmatched. Germline-derived CDR1 and CDR2 are SGHRS and YFSETQ. CDR3 loop: CASSLAGVTDTQYF. The CDR3 bases are TGCGCCAGCAGCTTAGCGGGAGTTACAGATACGCAGTATTTT. Using reference TRBV5-1 and TRBJ2-3 for the parts outside the CDR3, the full variable domain is KAGVTQTPRYLIKTRGQQVTLSCSPISGHRSVSWYQQTPGQGLQFLFEYFSETQRNKGNFPGRFSGRQFSNSRSEMNVSTLELGDSALYLCASSLAGVTDTQYFGPGTRLTVL.

This chain links TRBV29-1 with TRBJ2-4; D remains unclear. Germline values: CDR1 SQVTM, CDR2 ANQGSEA. CDR3 length equals 12 residues. V was shortened by 3 bases and J by 3 bases, with 6 bases between the two germline ends. CDR3 amino acids: CSVDKGKNIQYF. The CDR3 DNA reads TGCAGCGTTGATAAGGGCAAAAACATTCAGTACTTC.

The V call is TRBV7-2, the J call TRBJ2-1; 9 bases agree with TRBD2. V shed 5 bases and J 7 bases; nucleotides not matched to a gene: 12. Germline V CDR1 and CDR2: SGHTA, FQGNSA. The CDR3 is made up of 16 amino acids. The DNA of the CDR3 is TGTGCCAGCAGCCCCCTAGCTAGCGGGATTGTGAATGAGCAGTTCTTC. Translation gives CASSPLASGIVNEQFF.

The V call is TRBV10-1, the J call TRBJ2-3, with D hard to call. Germline CDR1 is WNHNN and CDR2 is SYGVQD (reference sequence). Trimming shortened V by 3 bases and J by 0 bases, and 7 bases separated the two germline ends. The CDR3 runs to 14 residues. The CDR3 DNA sequence: TGCGCCAGCAGTGAAACCGCTAGCACAGATACGCAGTATTTT. It specifies CASSETASTDTQYF.

V gene TRBV10-3 combines with J gene TRBJ1-5; no firm D call. Germline loops: CDR1 ENHRY, CDR2 SYGVKD. Between the trimmed V and J ends, which lost 0 bases and 5 bases, there was a span of 17 bases. CDR3 size: 17 residues. The DNA of the CDR3 is TGTGCCATCAGTGAGTCGGCGGTTCGGGGAGGAGATCAGCCCCAGCATTTT. Translated: CAISESAVRGGDQPQHF.